The 16 T cell receptor beta chains in this list originate from one sample, sequenced in a study of T cells after yellow fever vaccination. TCRdb re-derived calls from the 5' RACE reads in MiXCR, one entry per CDR3 protein. Found here are around 310,000 distinct CDR3 sequences, approximately 4.5% of them singletons; the top ten hold approximately 19%. The sequences come from PBMCs, collected 15 days after the yellow fever booster vaccination. The receptors originated from a man aged 18 to 29 who received the YFV17D yellow fever vaccine.

This clonotype was seen repeatedly, ten times or more. The chain recombines TRBV12-3 or TRBV12-4 with TRBJ2-7; TRBD1 matches 10 bases. V was pared by 5 bases and J by 4 bases, with 14 bases of the junction left unmatched. The CDR3 consists of 17 residues. As DNA, the CDR3 is TGTGCCAGCAGTACCGGACTGGGACGACAGGGGGCTTACGAGCAGTACTTC. Translated: CASSTGLGRQGAYEQYF.

This clonotype was found a few times. The J gene is TRBJ2-5, the V gene TRBV7-2; 11 positions agree with TRBD2. The germline gives CDR1 SGHTA, CDR2 FQGNSA. With 1 base clipped from V and 9 bases from J, the junction kept 7 bases outside the gene matches. The CDR3 runs to 15 residues. CDR3 amino acids: CASSLDIAGGPPQYF. DNA for the CDR3: TGTGCCAGCAGCTTAGATATAGCGGGGGGGCCGCCCCAGTACTTC. The complete variable domain, with remaining parts taken from reference TRBV7-2 and TRBJ2-5, reads GAGVSQSPSNKVTEKGKDVELRCDPISGHTALYWYRQSLGQGLEFLIYFQGNSAPDKSGLPSDRFSAERTGGSVSTLTIQRTQQEDSAVYLCASSLDIAGGPPQYFGPGTRLLVL.

The chain links TRBV18 to TRBJ2-5, with TRBD2 matching 8 bases. Germline assignment: CDR1 KGHSH and CDR2 LQKENI. V lost 7 bases to trimming and J lost 0 bases; unmatched junction nucleotides: 10. The CDR3 has 16 amino acids. DNA of the CDR3: TGTGCCAGCTTACTTCAGCGGGGGAGGGACCAAGAGACCCAGTACTTC. As protein: CASLLQRGRDQETQYF.

This chain connects TRBV12-3 or TRBV12-4 to TRBJ2-7, with D unresolved. This CDR3 has 14 amino acids. The V end was cut by 2 bases, the J end by 7 bases, with 15 bases between. This CDR3 is CASSLLVRKAEQYF. The CDR3 nucleotides are TGTGCCAGCAGTTTATTAGTTCGGAAAGCGGAGCAGTACTTC.

The sample holds a few counts of this clonotype. The V and J genes are TRBV12-3 or TRBV12-4 and TRBJ2-1; D is unresolved. The CDR3 consists of 14 residues. V dropped 6 bases and J dropped 2 bases, with 11 bases sitting between them. In DNA form, the CDR3 reads TGTGCCAGCAGCCCGGGTGTCCCCTACAATGAGCAGTTCTTC. The encoded protein is CASSPGVPYNEQFF.

In its sample, this clonotype was seen a few times. V is TRBV5-4 and J is TRBJ2-2; 10 bases map to TRBD2. The CDR3 has 13 amino acids. V gave up 7 bases and J gave up 6 bases; unmatched junction bases: 3. Germline V gene sequence: CDR1 SGHNT, CDR2 YYREEE (reference sequence). CDR3 bases: TGTGCCAGCTGGAGCGGGGGGGCCGGGGAGCTGTTTTTT. Amino acid sequence: CASWSGGAGELFF.

There are many counts of this clonotype. The chain carries TRBV6-4 and TRBJ1-1; D may be TRBD1 (5 bases). Deletions cut 6 bases from V and 3 bases from J, with 11 bases between. This CDR3 contains 13 residues. Germline values: CDR1 MRHNA, CDR2 SNTAGT. The CDR3 nucleotides are TGTGCCAGCAGAAGACAGAGAGACACTGAAGCTTTCTTT. This sequence encodes CASRRQRDTEAFF.

The V call is TRBV28, the J call TRBJ1-1, with D maybe TRBD1 (5 bases). This CDR3 is built from 15 residues. V gave up 5 bases and J gave up 4 bases, with 17 bases separating them. CDR1 is MDHEN and CDR2 is SYDVKM in the germline V gene. CDR3 bases: TGTGCCAGCAGTCGCTCCGGGGCGGGGTCCACTGAAGCTTTCTTT. Its protein is CASSRSGAGSTEAFF.

This clonotype has a count of ten or more. The chain's CDR3 is CASSRQGRELYGYTF. The CDR3 coding sequence is TGTGCCAGCAGCCGACAGGGAAGGGAGCTCTATGGCTACACCTTC. The genes are TRBV5-5 and TRBJ1-2; 7 bases fit TRBD1. The V and J ends lost 4 bases and 4 bases, in that order; junction bases with no gene match: 10. Germline V gene data show CDR1 as SGHKS and CDR2 as YYEKEE (reference sequence). The CDR3 length is 15 residues.

This rearrangement joins TRBV7-8 to TRBJ1-2; TRBD1 agrees at 7 bases. Trimming at V came to 4 bases and at J to 2 bases, leaving 7 bases not matched to a gene. Germline loops: CDR1 SGHVS, CDR2 FQNEAQ. CDR3 length: 15 residues. The CDR3 region has the DNA TGTGCCAGCAGCTCTCGGACAGGCATGAACTATGGCTACACCTTC. Its protein product is CASSSRTGMNYGYTF.

There are a few counts of this clonotype. The chain links TRBV20-1 to TRBJ2-3; 11 positions match TRBD2. The ends lost 5 bases at V and 1 base at J; junction bases unmatched: 5. Per the germline V gene, CDR1 is DFQATT and CDR2 is SNEGSKA (reference sequence). This CDR3 is built from 15 residues. As DNA, the CDR3 is TGCAGTGCTTTCGGACTAGCGGGCCGCACAGATACGCAGTATTTT. Its protein product is CSAFGLAGRTDTQYF.

This clonotype was observed at least ten times. The chain combines TRBV4-2 with TRBJ1-3; D is ambiguous. The CDR3 runs to 16 residues. Trimming stripped 4 bases from V and 0 bases from J, with 13 bases between. CDR1 and CDR2 from the germline V gene are LGHNA and YNFKEQ. CDR3: CASSRLREDSGNTIYF. CDR3 bases: TGTGCCAGCAGCCGCCTAAGAGAAGACTCTGGAAACACCATATATTTT.

This chain connects TRBV7-9 to TRBJ2-7; tentative D call: TRBD1 (5 bases). V dropped 7 bases and J dropped 1 base, with 11 bases sitting between them. The CDR3 length is 13 residues. CDR1 is SEHNR and CDR2 is FQNEAQ in the germline V gene (reference sequence). This chain's CDR3 is CASTTQVSYEQYF. In DNA form, the CDR3 reads TGTGCCAGCACCACACAGGTATCCTACGAGCAGTACTTC.

Many counts were recorded for this clonotype. Written as DNA, the CDR3 is TGTGCCAGCAGCCAAGTCGGACTAGCGGGGGAAGGTGGTACGCAGTATTTT. This translates into CASSQVGLAGEGGTQYF. The chain combines TRBV4-2 with TRBJ2-3; 13 bases match TRBD2. The ends lost 1 base at V and 8 bases at J; junction bases unmatched: 9. CDR3 length: 17 residues. Per germline, CDR1 LGHNA and CDR2 YNFKEQ.

This chain joins TRBV7-9 and TRBJ2-5, with 8 bases identical to TRBD2. Trimming took 3 bases from V and 0 from J; bases not matched to a gene: 6. This CDR3 has 16 residues. Germline V CDR1 and CDR2: SEHNR, FQNEAQ (reference sequence). CDR3 in amino acids: CASSLGSSGYQETQYF. The CDR3, as DNA: TGTGCCAGCAGCTTGGGATCTAGCGGGTACCAAGAGACCCAGTACTTC.

This clonotype was seen many times. The rearrangement joins TRBV4-3 to TRBJ1-1; 10 bases map to TRBD1. Looked up from germline, CDR1 is LGHNA and CDR2 is YSLEER. The length of the CDR3 is 17 residues. J gave up 3 bases and V 1 base, and 8 bases lay outside the gene matches. The CDR3 protein is CASSQVRGQGRDTEAFF. In DNA, the CDR3 is TGCGCCAGCAGCCAAGTTAGGGGACAGGGGCGTGACACTGAAGCTTTCTTT.